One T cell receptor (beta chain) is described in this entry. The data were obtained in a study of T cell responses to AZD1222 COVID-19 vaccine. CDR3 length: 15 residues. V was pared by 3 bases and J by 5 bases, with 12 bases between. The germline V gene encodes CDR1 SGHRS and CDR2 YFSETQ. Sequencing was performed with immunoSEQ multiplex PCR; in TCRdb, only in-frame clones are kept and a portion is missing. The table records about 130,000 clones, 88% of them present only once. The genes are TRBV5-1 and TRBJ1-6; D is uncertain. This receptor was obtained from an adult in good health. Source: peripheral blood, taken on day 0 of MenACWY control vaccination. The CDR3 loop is CASSWVTPDNSPLHF. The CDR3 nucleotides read TGCGCCAGCAGCTGGGTCACACCGGATAATTCACCCCTCCACTTT.